Below, 20 T cell receptor beta chains from the same sample are listed, as sequenced in a study of OX40 agonist ivuxolimab in advanced cancers. Preparation of the library involved the immunoSEQ multiplex PCR assay. Here the immuneACCESS table is served through TCRdb, limited to in-frame sequences with V and J called. Missing clones are a known gap in these copies; in checked studies unresolved V genes cover under half, and the rest lacks a known reason. This sample comprises over 70,000 clones, about 92% of them detected only once. The top ten hold roughly 13% of the sample. Sequences were derived from CD4+ or CD8+ T cells sorted from blood, sampled in a trial of the OX40 agonist ivuxolimab. These receptors were obtained from an adult with an advanced solid tumor such as melanoma, head and neck, liver or kidney cancer.

The chain links TRBV9 to TRBJ2-3, with TRBD2 identical over 8 bases. V lost 3 bases to trimming and J lost 2 bases; unmatched junction nucleotides: 11. The CDR3 runs to 17 residues. Germline values: CDR1 SGDLS, CDR2 YYNGEE. In nucleotides, the CDR3 is TGTGCCAGCAGCGCAGCCCGGACTAGCTGGGTCACAGATACGCAGTATTTT. Translated: CASSAARTSWVTDTQYF.

This chain uses TRBV29-1 with TRBJ2-1, with 14 bases that match TRBD2. CDR3 length equals 13 residues. V dropped 6 bases and J dropped 10; count of bases not matched to a gene: 5. Germline V gene lookup returns CDR1 SQVTM and CDR2 ANQGSEA. As DNA, the CDR3 is TGCAGCGTGGGGACTAGCGGGAGTTACGAGCAGTTCTTC. Residues: CSVGTSGSYEQFF.

This chain links TRBV4-1 with TRBJ1-5, with no clear D. From germline, CDR1 is MGHRA and CDR2 YSYEKL. V lost 3 bases to trimming and J lost 2 bases, with 8 bases between them. CDR3 size: 14 residues. CDR3 sequence: CASSQIIGNQPQHF. CDR3 nucleotide sequence: TGCGCCAGCAGCCAGATCATAGGCAATCAGCCCCAGCATTTT.

The sample holds one count of this clone. This chain links TRBV4-1 with TRBJ2-1, with D unresolved. The CDR3 runs 16 residues. V was clipped by 0 bases and J by 6 bases, with 15 bases between them. The germline V gene encodes CDR1 MGHRA and CDR2 YSYEKL. For the CDR3, the DNA is TGCGCCAGCAGCCAAGAAGGCTTTCTGGACGTCAATGAGCAGTTCTTC. It encodes CASSQEGFLDVNEQFF.

This chain connects TRBV19 to TRBJ2-7; the D gene is possibly TRBD1 (6 bases). From germline, CDR1 is LNHDA and CDR2 SQIVND (reference sequence). This CDR3 is 15 amino acids long. The V end lost 9 bases, the J end lost 3 bases, and 21 bases lay between the germline ends. In nucleotides, the CDR3 is TGTGCCAGCAGTGGGGACACAGGATCCTACTACGAGCAGTACTTC. Translated, it gives CASSGDTGSYYEQYF.

CDR3 coding DNA: TGTGCCAGCAGTATCGACACAAATAATTCACCCCTCCACTTT. This translates into CASSIDTNNSPLHF. The rearrangement joins TRBV11-2 to TRBJ1-6; D is undetermined. The ends were cut back, 6 bases at V and 5 bases at J, with 11 bases in the middle. Germline values: CDR1 SGHAT, CDR2 FQNNGV. This CDR3 comprises 14 residues.

This sequence joins TRBV4-2 and TRBJ2-5, with 15 bases fitting TRBD2. J was trimmed by 2 bases and V by 6 bases; bases with no gene match: 4. The CDR3 is made up of 16 amino acids. CDR1 is LGHNA and CDR2 is YNFKEQ in the germline V gene. The CDR3 bases are TGTGCCAGCAGTGGACTAGCGGGAGGGTTACAAGAGACCCAGTACTTC. Translated, it gives CASSGLAGGLQETQYF.

The V gene is TRBV10-1, the J gene TRBJ1-2; 7 nucleotides align to TRBD1. The V segment lost 4 bases and the J segment 7 bases; nucleotides outside the gene matches: 15. Germline lookup yields CDR1 WNHNN and CDR2 SYGVQD (reference sequence). This CDR3 is 16 amino acids long. The CDR3 loop reads CASSGSSDRDPCGYTF. The CDR3 nucleotides are TGCGCCAGCAGTGGTTCCTCCGACAGGGACCCCTGTGGCTACACCTTC.

The chain joins TRBV27 to TRBJ2-1; the D call may be TRBD1 or TRBD2 (5 bases each). The CDR3 is 14 residues long. V gave up 2 bases and J gave up 5 bases, with 10 bases separating them. The germline V gene has CDR1 MNHEY and CDR2 SMNVEV (reference sequence). The CDR3 nucleotides are TGTGCCAGCAGTTTAGTCGGGGCCAACAATGAGCAGTTCTTC. Translating gives CASSLVGANNEQFF.

The rearrangement links TRBV19 to TRBJ2-1; 9 bases agree with TRBD2. Germline V gives CDR1 LNHDA, CDR2 SQIVND (reference sequence). This CDR3 contains 19 residues. Germline trimming cut 3 bases from V and 3 bases from J; bases unmatched to any gene: 15. The CDR3 sequence: CASSIRWGFSGSNYNEQFF. The CDR3, as DNA: TGTGCCAGTAGTATTAGATGGGGGTTTAGCGGGAGTAACTACAATGAGCAGTTCTTC.

The chain recombines TRBV27 with TRBJ2-7; 10 nucleotides agree with TRBD2. CDR1 MNHEY and CDR2 SMNVEV come from the germline V gene (reference sequence). Trimming removed 6 bases from V and 1 base from J; junction bases left unmatched: 12. This CDR3 is built from 17 residues. This CDR3 reads CASSPVGGAGGSYEQYF. CDR3 nucleotides: TGTGCCAGCAGCCCGGTTGGGGGAGCGGGGGGGTCCTACGAGCAGTACTTC.

J is TRBJ2-7 and V is TRBV27, with a tentative D call TRBD1 (5 bases). The CDR3 has 15 amino acids. Germline CDR1 reads MNHEY; CDR2 reads SMNVEV (reference sequence). V lost 5 bases and J 1 base, leaving 15 bases between the germline ends. CDR3 nucleotides: TGTGCCAGCAGTACCCCCGCAGGGCTTTCCTACGAGCAGTACTTC. This gives the protein CASSTPAGLSYEQYF.

The rearrangement links TRBV19 to TRBJ2-2; 9 bases are a match to TRBD1. In germline, CDR1 is LNHDA, CDR2 SQIVND (reference sequence). Trimming at V came to 5 bases and at J to 7 bases, leaving 8 bases not matched to a gene. The CDR3 runs 15 residues. CDR3 sequence reads: CASSRWDREGGELFF. CDR3 nucleotide sequence: TGTGCCAGTAGTCGATGGGACAGGGAAGGCGGGGAGCTGTTTTTT.

This clone was counted a few times. The genes are TRBV4-3 and TRBJ1-1, with 9 bases lining up with TRBD1. The germline V gene has CDR1 LGHNA and CDR2 YSLEER. This CDR3 spans 15 amino acids. V shed 1 base and J 3 bases; nucleotides not matched to a gene: 3. The CDR3, as DNA: TGCGCCAGCAGCCAAGGACAGGGGGTGCACACTGAAGCTTTCTTT. This encodes CASSQGQGVHTEAFF.

A single count supports this clone. The gene calls are TRBV25-1 and TRBJ2-2, with 8 bases lining up with TRBD1. This CDR3 is built from 16 residues. CDR1 is MGHDK, CDR2 SYGVNS, per germline. V shed 3 bases and J 3 bases; nucleotides not matched to a gene: 6. The CDR3 reads CASSEGTGLDTGELFF. The DNA of the CDR3 is TGTGCCAGCAGTGAGGGGACAGGTCTGGACACCGGGGAGCTGTTTTTT.

The gene calls are TRBV7-9 and TRBJ2-2; D is ambiguous. The V gene lost 5 bases and the J gene lost 5 bases, with 15 bases spanning the gap. The CDR3 is made up of 15 amino acids. Germline CDR1 is SEHNR and CDR2 is FQNEAQ (reference sequence). The DNA for the CDR3 is TGTGCCAGCAGCCGACCAGGTGGATTGACCGGGGAGCTGTTTTTT. It yields the protein CASSRPGGLTGELFF.

This clone was recorded only once. The V gene is TRBV6-5, the J gene TRBJ1-4; D uncertain. V was clipped by 0 bases and J by 0 bases, with 5 bases between them. Germline loops: CDR1 MNHEY, CDR2 SVGAGI. The CDR3 is 15 amino acids. The CDR3: CASSYSGPTNEKLFF. The DNA of the CDR3 is TGTGCCAGCAGTTACTCGGGTCCAACTAATGAAAAACTGTTTTTT.

The rearrangement links TRBV15 to TRBJ2-5; a possible D gene is TRBD1 (6 bases). V lost 5 bases, J lost 2 bases, and 18 bases lay in between. Germline CDR1 and CDR2: LNHNV and YYDKDF (reference sequence). CDR3 length equals 16 residues. The CDR3 loop is CATSVGAEPLQETQYF. For the CDR3, the DNA is TGTGCCACCAGCGTGGGGGCGGAGCCTCTTCAAGAGACCCAGTACTTC.

The chain joins TRBV9 to TRBJ1-1; D remains ambiguous. The ends were cut back, 4 bases at V and 3 bases at J, with 16 bases in the middle. The CDR3 runs to 15 residues. Germline loops: CDR1 SGDLS, CDR2 YYNGEE. In DNA, the CDR3 is TGTGCCAGCAGCCCTAAGTCGCCACCGTACACTGAAGCTTTCTTT. Protein product: CASSPKSPPYTEAFF.

V gene TRBV19 combines with J gene TRBJ1-4, with D possibly being TRBD1 (5 bases). The CDR3 length is 15 residues. V lost 2 bases and J lost 2, with 9 bases in between. Germline CDR1 and CDR2: LNHDA and SQIVND (reference sequence). The CDR3 loop reads CASSIQGSTNEKLFF. As DNA, the CDR3 is TGTGCCAGTAGTATACAGGGCAGCACTAATGAAAAACTGTTTTTT.